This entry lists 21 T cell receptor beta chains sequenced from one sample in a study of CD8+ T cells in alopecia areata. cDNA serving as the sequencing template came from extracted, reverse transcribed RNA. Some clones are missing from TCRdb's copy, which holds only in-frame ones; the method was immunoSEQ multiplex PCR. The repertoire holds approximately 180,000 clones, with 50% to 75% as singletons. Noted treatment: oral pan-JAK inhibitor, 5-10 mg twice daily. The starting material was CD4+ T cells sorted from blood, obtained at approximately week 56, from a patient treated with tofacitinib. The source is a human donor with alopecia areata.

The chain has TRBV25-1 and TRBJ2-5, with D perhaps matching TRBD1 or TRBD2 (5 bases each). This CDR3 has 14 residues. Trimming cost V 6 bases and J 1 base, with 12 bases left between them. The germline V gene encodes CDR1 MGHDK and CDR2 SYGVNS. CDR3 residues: CASSLPGTQETQYF. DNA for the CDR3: TGTGCCAGCAGCCTACCAGGGACCCAAGAGACCCAGTACTTC. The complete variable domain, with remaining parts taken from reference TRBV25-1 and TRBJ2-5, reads EADIYQTPRYLVIGTGKKITLECSQTMGHDKMYWYQQDPGMELHLIHYSYGVNSTEKGDLSSESTVSRIRTEHFPLTLESARPSHTSQYLCASSLPGTQETQYFGPGTRLLVL.

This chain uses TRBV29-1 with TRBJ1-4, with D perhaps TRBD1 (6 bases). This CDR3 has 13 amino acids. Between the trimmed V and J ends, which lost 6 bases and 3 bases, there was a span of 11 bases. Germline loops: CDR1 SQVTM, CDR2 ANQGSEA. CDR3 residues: CSVLPGANEKLFF. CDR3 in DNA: TGCAGCGTCCTACCAGGGGCTAATGAAAAACTGTTTTTT.

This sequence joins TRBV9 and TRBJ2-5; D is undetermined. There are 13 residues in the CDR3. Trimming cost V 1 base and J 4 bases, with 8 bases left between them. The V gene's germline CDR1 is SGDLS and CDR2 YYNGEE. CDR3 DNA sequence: TGTGCCAGCAGCGTAAGTTCAGGAGAGACCCAGTACTTC. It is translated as CASSVSSGETQYF.

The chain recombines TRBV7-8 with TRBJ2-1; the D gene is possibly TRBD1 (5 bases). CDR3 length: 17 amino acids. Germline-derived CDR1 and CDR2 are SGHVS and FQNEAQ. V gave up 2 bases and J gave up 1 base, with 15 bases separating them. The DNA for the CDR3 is TGTGCCAGCAGCTTACGTTTCCTAAGGGGTTCCTACAATGAGCAGTTCTTC. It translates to CASSLRFLRGSYNEQFF.

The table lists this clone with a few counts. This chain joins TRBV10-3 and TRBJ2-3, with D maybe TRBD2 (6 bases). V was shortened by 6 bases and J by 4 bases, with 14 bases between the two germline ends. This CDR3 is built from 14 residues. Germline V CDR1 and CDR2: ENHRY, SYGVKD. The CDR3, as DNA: TGTGCCATCAGCCAGGGACTCGCTGCAGATACGCAGTATTTT. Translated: CAISQGLAADTQYF.

DNA of the CDR3: TGTGCCAGCAGCTTCGTGGGAACTTCTCAAGCTTTCTTT. Its translation: CASSFVGTSQAFF. This chain uses TRBV5-4 with TRBJ1-1, with D unclear. There are 13 residues in the CDR3. Per germline, CDR1 SGHNT and CDR2 YYREEE (reference sequence). The germline V and J ends were trimmed by 2 bases and 9 bases, with 14 bases remaining between them.

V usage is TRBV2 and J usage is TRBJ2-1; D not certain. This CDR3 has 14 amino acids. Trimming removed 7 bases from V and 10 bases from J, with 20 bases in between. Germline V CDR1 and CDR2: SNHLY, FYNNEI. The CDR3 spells CASTEPQVGWEQFF. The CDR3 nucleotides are TGTGCCAGCACCGAGCCCCAGGTGGGTTGGGAGCAGTTCTTC.

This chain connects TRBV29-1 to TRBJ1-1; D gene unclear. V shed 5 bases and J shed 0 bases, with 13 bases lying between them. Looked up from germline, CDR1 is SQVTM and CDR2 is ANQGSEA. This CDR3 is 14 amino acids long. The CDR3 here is CSVQGLRLNTEAFF. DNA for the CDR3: TGCAGCGTTCAAGGGCTTAGGTTGAACACTGAAGCTTTCTTT. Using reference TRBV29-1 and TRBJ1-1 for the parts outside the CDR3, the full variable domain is SAVISQKPSRDICQRGTSLTIQCQVDSQVTMMFWYRQQPGQSLTLIATANQGSEATYESGFVIDKFPISRPNLTFSTLTVSNMSPEDSSIYLCSVQGLRLNTEAFFGQGTRLTVV.

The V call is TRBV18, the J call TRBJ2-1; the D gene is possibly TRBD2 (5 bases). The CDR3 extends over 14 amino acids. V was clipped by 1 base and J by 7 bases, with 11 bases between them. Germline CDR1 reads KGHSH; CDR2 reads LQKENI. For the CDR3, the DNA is TGTGCCAGCTCACCACGAACGGAGGCAAATGAGCAGTTCTTC. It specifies CASSPRTEANEQFF.

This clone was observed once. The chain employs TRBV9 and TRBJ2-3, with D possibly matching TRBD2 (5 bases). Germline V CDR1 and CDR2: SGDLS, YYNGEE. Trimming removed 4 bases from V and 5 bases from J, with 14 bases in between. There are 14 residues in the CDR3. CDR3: CASSTRSLEDTQYF. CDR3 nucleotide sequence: TGTGCCAGCAGCACTCGTTCACTAGAAGATACGCAGTATTTT.

DNA for the CDR3: TGTGCCAGCAGTGGTGGGGGGCCTAGCACAGATACGCAGTATTTT. It is translated as CASSGGGPSTDTQYF. The chain links TRBV2 to TRBJ2-3; tentatively, D is TRBD1 or TRBD2 (6 bases each). The CDR3 covers 15 residues. The germline gives CDR1 SNHLY, CDR2 FYNNEI. Trimming cost V 4 bases and J 0 bases, with 11 bases left between them.

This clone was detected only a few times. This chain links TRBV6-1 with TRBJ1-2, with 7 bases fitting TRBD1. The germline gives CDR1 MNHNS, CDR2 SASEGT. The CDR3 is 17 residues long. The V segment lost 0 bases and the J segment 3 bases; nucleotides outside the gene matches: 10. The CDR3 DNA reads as TGTGCCAGCAGTGAAGCGCTCTTTGGGACAGCCTACTATGGCTACACCTTC. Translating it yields CASSEALFGTAYYGYTF.

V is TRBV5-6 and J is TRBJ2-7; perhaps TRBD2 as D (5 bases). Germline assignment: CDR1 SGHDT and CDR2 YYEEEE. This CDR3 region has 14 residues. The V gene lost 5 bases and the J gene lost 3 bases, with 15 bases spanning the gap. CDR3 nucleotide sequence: TGTGCCAGCAGTCGCCGGACGGAGGACTACGAGCAGTACTTC. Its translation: CASSRRTEDYEQYF.

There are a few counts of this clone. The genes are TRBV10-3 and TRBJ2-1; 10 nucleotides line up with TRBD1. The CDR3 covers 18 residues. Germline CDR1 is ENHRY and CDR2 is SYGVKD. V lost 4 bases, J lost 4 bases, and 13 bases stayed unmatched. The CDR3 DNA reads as TGTGCCATCAGTGGGGGGACCCGGGACAGGGGTTCATACAATGAGCAGTTCTTC. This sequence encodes CAISGGTRDRGSYNEQFF.

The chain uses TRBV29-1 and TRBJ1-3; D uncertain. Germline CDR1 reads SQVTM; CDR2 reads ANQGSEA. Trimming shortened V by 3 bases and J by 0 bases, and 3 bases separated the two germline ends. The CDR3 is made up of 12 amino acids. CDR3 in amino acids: CSVEVSGNTIYF. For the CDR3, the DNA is TGCAGCGTTGAGGTCTCTGGAAACACCATATATTTT.

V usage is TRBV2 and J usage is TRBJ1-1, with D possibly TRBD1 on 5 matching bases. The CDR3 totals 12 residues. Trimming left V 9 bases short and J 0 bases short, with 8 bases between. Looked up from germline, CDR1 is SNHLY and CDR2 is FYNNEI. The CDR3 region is CARGRMNTEAFF. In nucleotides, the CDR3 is TGTGCCAGGGGACGCATGAACACTGAAGCTTTCTTT.

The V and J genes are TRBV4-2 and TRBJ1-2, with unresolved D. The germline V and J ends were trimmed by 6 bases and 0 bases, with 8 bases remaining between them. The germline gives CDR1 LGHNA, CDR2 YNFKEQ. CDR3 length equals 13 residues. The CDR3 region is CASSAGTNYGYTF. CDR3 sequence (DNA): TGTGCCAGCAGTGCCGGGACTAACTATGGCTACACCTTC.

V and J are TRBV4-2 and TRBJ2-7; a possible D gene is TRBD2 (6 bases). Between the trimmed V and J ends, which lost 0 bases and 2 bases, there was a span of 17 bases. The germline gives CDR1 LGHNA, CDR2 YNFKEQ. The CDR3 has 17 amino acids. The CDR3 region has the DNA TGTGCCAGCAGCCAAGAGGTAGGGCGGGGCTTTCCCTACGAGCAGTACTTC. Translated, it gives CASSQEVGRGFPYEQYF.

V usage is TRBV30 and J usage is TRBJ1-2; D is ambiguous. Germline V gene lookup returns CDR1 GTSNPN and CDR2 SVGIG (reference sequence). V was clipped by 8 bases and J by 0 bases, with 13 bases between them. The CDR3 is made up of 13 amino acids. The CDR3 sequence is CASWVGANYGYTF. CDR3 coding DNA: TGTGCCAGTTGGGTTGGGGCTAACTATGGCTACACCTTC.

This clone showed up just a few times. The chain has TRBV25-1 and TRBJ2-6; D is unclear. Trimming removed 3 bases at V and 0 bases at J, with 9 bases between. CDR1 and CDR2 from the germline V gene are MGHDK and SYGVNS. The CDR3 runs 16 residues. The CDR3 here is CASSDGLYSGANVLTF. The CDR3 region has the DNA TGTGCCAGCAGTGATGGGCTGTACTCTGGGGCCAACGTCCTGACTTTC.

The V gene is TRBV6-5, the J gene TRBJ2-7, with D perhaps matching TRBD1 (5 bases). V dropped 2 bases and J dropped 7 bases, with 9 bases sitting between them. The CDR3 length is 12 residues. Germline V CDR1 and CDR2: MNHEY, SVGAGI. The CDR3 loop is CASSYRNREQYF. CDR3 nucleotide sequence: TGTGCCAGCAGTTACCGCAACAGGGAGCAGTACTTC.